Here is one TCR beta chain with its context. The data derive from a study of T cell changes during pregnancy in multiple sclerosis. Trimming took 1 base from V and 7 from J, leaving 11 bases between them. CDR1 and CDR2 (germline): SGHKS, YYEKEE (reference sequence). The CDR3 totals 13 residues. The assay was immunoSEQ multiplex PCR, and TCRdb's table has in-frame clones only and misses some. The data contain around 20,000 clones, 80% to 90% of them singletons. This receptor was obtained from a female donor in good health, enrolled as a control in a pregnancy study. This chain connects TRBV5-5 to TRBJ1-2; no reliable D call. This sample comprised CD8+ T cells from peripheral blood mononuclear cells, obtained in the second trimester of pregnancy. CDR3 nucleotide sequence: TGTGCCAGCAGCTTGACAGAAACCTCTGGCTACACCTTC. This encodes CASSLTETSGYTF.